The clone carrying this T cell receptor beta chain has just a few counts. This specimen comes from a study of control samples from healthy donors and cancer patients. Germline loops: CDR1 LGHDT, CDR2 YNNKEL (reference sequence). The CDR3 totals 17 residues. Trimming took off 4 bases at V and 5 bases at J, with 20 bases between the two ends. Here immunoSEQ multiplex PCR was the method, and the copy in TCRdb shows in-frame clones only, minus some. The repertoire holds about 110,000 clones, with 70% to 85% as singletons. The clonotype comes from a man aged 18 to 30 in good health. The rearrangement links TRBV3-1 (or the pseudogene TRBV3-2) to TRBJ2-2; the D call may be TRBD1 or TRBD2 (5 bases each). Source material: blood. The CDR3 nucleotides read TGTGCCAGCAGCCCTCCTTCTGGGGGAAGAAGAACCGGGGAGCTGTTTTTT. Translation gives CASSPPSGGRRTGELFF.